One and the same sample provided the 28 T cell receptor beta chains below, sequenced in a study of blood T cell repertoires in COVID-19. The method was immunoSEQ multiplex PCR; TCRdb's version includes in-frame clones alone and lacks a portion of them. The table includes approximately 220,000 clones, roughly nine tenths detected once. Sequencing input: peripheral blood. These receptors were collected from a man aged 35-49 years with acute or convalescent COVID-19.

V gene TRBV28 combines with J gene TRBJ2-1, with D perhaps matching TRBD2 (6 bases). The V gene's germline CDR1 is MDHEN and CDR2 SYDVKM. V was pared by 8 bases and J by 0 bases, with 17 bases between. This CDR3 has 16 residues. CDR3 DNA: TGTGCCAGCCGGGGGAAGCGGGCCAGCTCCTACAATGAGCAGTTCTTC. Residues: CASRGKRASSYNEQFF.

V and J are TRBV7-9 and TRBJ2-1; 9 bases line up with TRBD2. CDR1 is SEHNR, CDR2 FQNEAQ, per germline (reference sequence). Trimming at V came to 4 bases and at J to 6 bases, leaving 10 bases not matched to a gene. The CDR3 is made up of 16 amino acids. The CDR3 protein is CASSSGGLAGINEQFF. The CDR3 region has the DNA TGTGCCAGCAGCTCGGGTGGGCTAGCGGGGATCAATGAGCAGTTCTTC.

The V and J genes are TRBV5-1 and TRBJ2-5, with 11 bases that match TRBD1. Germline V gene data show CDR1 as SGHRS and CDR2 as YFSETQ. Trimming removed 4 bases from V and 5 bases from J; junction bases left unmatched: 7. The CDR3 is 15 amino acids. The CDR3 spells CASSRRTGGSETQYF. The CDR3 DNA reads TGCGCCAGCAGCCGTCGGACAGGGGGCTCGGAGACCCAGTACTTC.

The chain is built from TRBV27 and TRBJ2-7; the match to TRBD1 covers 7 bases. The germline V gene encodes CDR1 MNHEY and CDR2 SMNVEV (reference sequence). V dropped 6 bases and J dropped 4; count of bases not matched to a gene: 12. CDR3 length: 15 residues. The CDR3 DNA reads as TGTGCCAGCAGGGGGGCAGGGACAGCTCAATACGAGCAGTACTTC. Translated: CASRGAGTAQYEQYF.

This clone was recorded only once. The gene calls are TRBV19 and TRBJ2-5, with 8 nucleotides matching TRBD1. Germline CDR1 is LNHDA and CDR2 is SQIVND (reference sequence). V trimming: 5 bases; J trimming: 4 bases; junction bases outside the gene matches: 9. This CDR3 is built from 15 residues. CDR3 bases: TGTGCCAGTAGTTTTCGACAGGGGATGATAGAGACCCAGTACTTC. Translating it yields CASSFRQGMIETQYF.

The rearrangement links TRBV4-2 to TRBJ1-6, with 8 bases that match TRBD1. This CDR3 has 15 amino acids. Losses at the gene ends were 4 bases for V and 7 bases for J; bases not matched to a gene: 6. CDR1 is LGHNA and CDR2 is YNFKEQ in the germline V gene. The CDR3, as DNA: TGTGCCAGCAGCCCCGGGGGACAGGAGAATTCACCCCTCCACTTT. Its translation is CASSPGGQENSPLHF.

This chain uses TRBV27 with TRBJ2-1, with D possibly matching TRBD2 (5 bases). The CDR3 loop spans 13 amino acids. V shed 5 bases and J shed 3 bases, with 8 bases lying between them. Germline-derived CDR1 and CDR2 are MNHEY and SMNVEV (reference sequence). CDR3 DNA: TGTGCCAGCAGTGGACTGGACTACAATGAGCAGTTCTTC. Translated: CASSGLDYNEQFF.

The chain combines TRBV21-1 with TRBJ2-2; the table's D call, TRBD1, has no DNA check behind it. TRBV21-1 is reported as a pseudogene. This CDR3 has 18 amino acids. Written as DNA, the CDR3 is TGTGCCAGCAGCATTTACAGGGGGCTCATCGCTAGTATTGGGGAGCTGTTTTTT. Translated, it gives CASSIYRGLIASIGELFF.

The chain links TRBV7-2 to TRBJ1-5; TRBD1 matches 8 bases. The CDR3 extends over 13 amino acids. V lost 5 bases to trimming and J lost 7 bases; unmatched junction nucleotides: 4. CDR1 SGHTA and CDR2 FQGNSA come from the germline V gene. CDR3 sequence reads: CASSPDRAQPQHF. In DNA, the CDR3 is TGTGCCAGCAGCCCGGACAGGGCACAGCCCCAGCATTTT.

This clone showed up just once. This rearrangement joins TRBV29-1 to TRBJ1-2; 8 nucleotides agree with TRBD1. With V trimmed by 5 bases and J by 2 bases, 10 bases remained unmatched. Germline CDR1 is SQVTM and CDR2 is ANQGSEA. The CDR3 covers 15 residues. The CDR3 spells CSVPGQAEGNYGYTF. In DNA, the CDR3 is TGCAGCGTTCCGGGACAGGCGGAGGGAAACTATGGCTACACCTTC. The full variable domain, with the rest looked up from reference TRBV29-1 and TRBJ1-2, is SAVISQKPSRDICQRGTSLTIQCQVDSQVTMMFWYRQQPGQSLTLIATANQGSEATYESGFVIDKFPISRPNLTFSTLTVSNMSPEDSSIYLCSVPGQAEGNYGYTFGSGTRLTVV.

The chain carries TRBV27 and TRBJ1-1; weak D call: TRBD1 (5 bases). V was trimmed by 6 bases and J by 5 bases, leaving 10 bases between them. This CDR3 is built from 12 residues. Per germline, CDR1 MNHEY and CDR2 SMNVEV (reference sequence). The chain's CDR3 is CASSQGGTEAFF. DNA for the CDR3: TGTGCCAGCAGCCAGGGTGGGACTGAAGCTTTCTTT.

The V and J genes are TRBV28 and TRBJ2-3, with a tentative D call TRBD2 (8 bases). The CDR3 is made up of 21 amino acids. Germline CDR1 reads MDHEN; CDR2 reads SYDVKM. Trimming shortened V by 6 bases and J by 1 base, and 32 bases separated the two germline ends. The CDR3 coding sequence is TGTGCCAGCAGCGCCCCGGGGGCAGGGGGTCTTGGCGGGAGGCGCACAGATACGCAGTATTTT. Translated: CASSAPGAGGLGGRRTDTQYF.

This clone was counted a few times. The chain uses TRBV5-1 and TRBJ2-2; the D is unclear. This CDR3 has 14 amino acids. The germline V and J ends were trimmed by 3 bases and 5 bases, with 11 bases remaining between them. Germline V gives CDR1 SGHRS, CDR2 YFSETQ. In DNA, the CDR3 is TGCGCCAGCAGCTCGCGCGGTGGTACCGGGGAGCTGTTTTTT. Translating it yields CASSSRGGTGELFF.

The chain employs TRBV9 and TRBJ2-5; 8 positions agree with TRBD1. The germline V gene has CDR1 SGDLS and CDR2 YYNGEE. The CDR3 has 16 amino acids. The V and J ends lost 2 bases and 4 bases, in that order; junction bases with no gene match: 10. The CDR3 DNA sequence: TGTGCCAGCAGCGTCCGTACAGGGGGTATTGTAGAGACCCAGTACTTC. Translating gives CASSVRTGGIVETQYF.

V is TRBV28 and J is TRBJ1-3; TRBD1 agrees at 8 bases. Unmatched junction bases numbered 6, after V lost 4 bases and J lost 4 bases. Germline V gene lookup returns CDR1 MDHEN and CDR2 SYDVKM. The CDR3 is 15 amino acids. The CDR3 sequence: CASSSGGADGNTIYF. The CDR3 nucleotides read TGTGCCAGCAGTTCAGGGGGCGCAGACGGAAACACCATATATTTT.

This sequence joins TRBV19 and TRBJ1-5, with D possibly matching TRBD1 (5 bases). Germline V gives CDR1 LNHDA, CDR2 SQIVND (reference sequence). V gave up 1 base and J gave up 7 bases, with 11 bases separating them. The CDR3 runs to 14 residues. DNA of the CDR3: TGTGCCAGTAGTATAGTCCAGGGCCCACAGCCCCAGCATTTT. Translating it yields CASSIVQGPQPQHF.

V is TRBV6-1 and J is TRBJ2-5; 14 bases line up with TRBD2. The V and J ends lost 1 base and 5 bases, in that order; junction bases with no gene match: 3. The CDR3 runs to 16 residues. Germline V CDR1 and CDR2: MNHNS, SASEGT. For the CDR3, the DNA is TGTGCCAGCAGTGAAGGACTAGCGGGAGGGGGCGAGACCCAGTACTTC. This gives the protein CASSEGLAGGGETQYF.

The chain links TRBV6-2 or TRBV6-3 to TRBJ2-2; possible D gene TRBD1, 5 bases. Per germline, CDR1 MNHEY and CDR2 SVGEGT. V lost 2 bases and J lost 0, with 10 bases in between. The CDR3 contains 16 residues. The CDR3 DNA is TGTGCCAGCAGTTACCCCGGACACTCGAACACCGGGGAGCTGTTTTTT. Amino acid sequence: CASSYPGHSNTGELFF.

This rearrangement joins TRBV4-3 to TRBJ1-5; D is possibly TRBD1 (5 bases). The germline V gene has CDR1 LGHNA and CDR2 YSLEER. V was cut by 0 bases and J by 2 bases, with 20 bases left in between. The CDR3 sequence is 19 residues long. CDR3 amino acids: CASSQDLLGGYSGNQPQHF. The CDR3 DNA reads as TGCGCCAGCAGCCAAGATCTTTTGGGGGGATATAGCGGCAATCAGCCCCAGCATTTT.

The chain couples TRBV10-3 to TRBJ2-1, with TRBD1 matching over 7 bases. Germline-derived CDR1 and CDR2 are ENHRY and SYGVKD. V was clipped by 8 bases and J by 4 bases; unmatched bases: 5. The CDR3 has 13 amino acids. CDR3 DNA sequence: TGTGCCATCCGGGACAGCGAATACAATGAGCAGTTCTTC. This translates into CAIRDSEYNEQFF.

The V call is TRBV4-1, the J call TRBJ1-4; D gene uncertain. With 1 base removed from V and 6 bases from J, the gap between germline ends came to 6 bases. The CDR3 spans 13 residues. Germline V gene data show CDR1 as MGHRA and CDR2 as YSYEKL. The CDR3 DNA sequence: TGCGCCAGCAGCCAAGCACATGATGAAAAACTGTTTTTT. Amino acid sequence: CASSQAHDEKLFF.

This chain links TRBV18 with TRBJ1-2; 8 bases map to TRBD1. Trimming at V came to 2 bases and at J to 3 bases, leaving 5 bases not matched to a gene. CDR3 length equals 15 residues. Per germline, CDR1 KGHSH and CDR2 LQKENI. The CDR3 spells CASSPGTGGDYGYTF. The CDR3 region has the DNA TGTGCCAGCTCACCAGGGACAGGAGGGGACTATGGCTACACCTTC. Looking up the rest from reference TRBV18 and TRBJ1-2 gives the full variable domain: NAGVMQNPRHLVRRRGQEARLRCSPMKGHSHVYWYRQLPEEGLKFMVYLQKENIIDESGMPKERFSAEFPKEGPSILRIQQVVRGDSAAYFCASSPGTGGDYGYTFGSGTRLTVV.

This chain joins TRBV19 and TRBJ2-3, with 12 nucleotides matching TRBD2. The CDR3 length is 16 residues. V gave up 1 base and J gave up 6 bases; unmatched junction bases: 5. Looked up from germline, CDR1 is LNHDA and CDR2 is SQIVND (reference sequence). Here the CDR3 reads CASSIALAGGPDTQYF. The CDR3 coding sequence is TGTGCCAGTAGTATAGCGCTAGCGGGAGGGCCCGATACGCAGTATTTT.

The gene calls are TRBV3-1 (or the pseudogene TRBV3-2) and TRBJ2-1; 9 bases are shared with TRBD2. Germline loops: CDR1 LGHDT, CDR2 YNNKEL (reference sequence). The CDR3 contains 17 residues. The J segment lost 6 bases and the V segment lost 7 bases, leaving 16 bases of the junction unmatched. The CDR3 region is CASTRRGGGRAINEQFF. For the CDR3, the DNA is TGTGCCAGCACCCGACGAGGGGGCGGGAGGGCGATCAATGAGCAGTTCTTC.

This clone was counted a single time. This chain connects TRBV24-1 to TRBJ2-1, with 12 bases matching TRBD1. CDR1 and CDR2 from the germline V gene are KGHDR and SFDVKD. The CDR3 runs to 16 residues. V lost 1 base and J lost 6; bases outside the gene matches: 3. The CDR3 DNA sequence: TGTGCCACCAGTGATTTTGGGACAGGGGGCTTCAATGAGCAGTTCTTC. Its translation: CATSDFGTGGFNEQFF.

The genes are TRBV15 and TRBJ2-7; 10 bases are a match to TRBD1. J gave up 2 bases and V 5 bases, and 12 bases lay outside the gene matches. The CDR3 sequence is 17 residues long. Germline CDR1 LNHNV, CDR2 YYDKDF (reference sequence). The CDR3 reads CATSRSPGQGIAYEQYF. CDR3 nucleotide sequence: TGTGCCACCAGCCGATCCCCGGGACAGGGGATCGCCTACGAGCAGTACTTC.

The chain combines TRBV29-1 with TRBJ2-5; tentative D call: TRBD2 (6 bases). The V end lost 6 bases, the J end lost 3 bases, and 11 bases lay between the germline ends. This CDR3 comprises 12 residues. The germline V gene encodes CDR1 SQVTM and CDR2 ANQGSEA. CDR3 in amino acids: CSVRGPEETQYF. The DNA for the CDR3 is TGCAGCGTGCGGGGACCCGAAGAGACCCAGTACTTC.

The CDR3 here is CAWSPRLRDSNQPQHF. CDR3 bases: TGTGCCTGGAGCCCCCGCTTGAGGGATAGCAATCAGCCCCAGCATTTT. This chain joins TRBV30 and TRBJ1-5; no clear D gene. The germline V and J ends were trimmed by 3 bases and 0 bases, with 15 bases remaining between them. The CDR3 is made up of 16 amino acids. CDR1 and CDR2 (germline): GTSNPN, SVGIG (reference sequence).